This T cell receptor beta chain stems from a study of response to subunit inactivated influenza vaccine. Study-level results: The authors suggested that few new T cells are recruited per seasonal influenza vaccination.

Germline V CDR1 and CDR2: MDHEN, SYDVKM. The length of the CDR3 is 14 residues. V lost 2 bases to trimming and J lost 5 bases, with 11 bases between them. Points on this clonotype: No antigen is known for it.

Each CDR3 protein is one row after TCRdb ran MiXCR on the RT-PCR reads. Here the sample spans more than 450,000 distinct CDR3 sequences, about 11% being singletons. These sequences were also reported in another study, on T cells expressing NK-cell markers. In that study: UMIs were included in TCR beta cDNA generated by 5'RACE template switching. Several donors' CD3+CD56-NKG2C+ cells were dominated by the same clonotypes. The study did not resolve the HCMV specificity of expanded NKG2C+ T cell clones.

The chain is built from TRBV28 and TRBJ2-3; D is ambiguous. The starting material was PBMCs from blood, obtained on the day of vaccination. This receptor was identified in a man in his fifties or sixties who received an inactivated influenza vaccine. The DNA for the CDR3 is TGTGCCAGCAGTTTAACGGGTATTAAAGATACGCAGTATTTT. It translates to CASSLTGIKDTQYF.